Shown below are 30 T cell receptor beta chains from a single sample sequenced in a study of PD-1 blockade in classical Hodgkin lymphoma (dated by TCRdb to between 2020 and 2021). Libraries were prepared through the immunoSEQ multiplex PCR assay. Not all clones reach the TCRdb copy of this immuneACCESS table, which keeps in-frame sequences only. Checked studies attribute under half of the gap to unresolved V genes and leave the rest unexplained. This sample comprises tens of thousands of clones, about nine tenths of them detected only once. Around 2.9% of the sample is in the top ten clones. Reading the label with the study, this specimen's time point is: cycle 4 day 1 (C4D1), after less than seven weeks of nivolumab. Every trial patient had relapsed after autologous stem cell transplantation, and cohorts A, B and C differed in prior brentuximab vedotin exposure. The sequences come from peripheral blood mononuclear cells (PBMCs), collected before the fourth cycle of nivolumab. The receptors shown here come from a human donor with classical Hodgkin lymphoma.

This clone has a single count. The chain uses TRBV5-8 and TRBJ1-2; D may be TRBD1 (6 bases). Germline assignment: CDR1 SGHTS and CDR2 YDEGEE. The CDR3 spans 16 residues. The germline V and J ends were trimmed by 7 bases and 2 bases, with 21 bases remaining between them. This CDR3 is CASSGGPGLANYGYTF. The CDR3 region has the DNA TGTGCCAGCTCTGGGGGCCCTGGGTTGGCGAACTATGGCTACACCTTC.

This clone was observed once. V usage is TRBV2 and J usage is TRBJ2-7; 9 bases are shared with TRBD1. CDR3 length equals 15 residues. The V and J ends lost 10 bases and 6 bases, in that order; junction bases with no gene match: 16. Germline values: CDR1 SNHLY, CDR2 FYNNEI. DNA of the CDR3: TGTGCCACTCTCCGTTCCGGGACAGGGATCGTCGAGCAGTACTTC. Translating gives CATLRSGTGIVEQYF.

The CDR3: CASSSGRGYTF. CDR3 in DNA: TGTGCCAGCAGTTCAGGGAGGGGCTACACCTTC. V and J are TRBV6-5 and TRBJ1-2, with D perhaps TRBD1 (5 bases). In germline, CDR1 is MNHEY, CDR2 SVGAGI. The V gene lost 4 bases and the J gene lost 8 bases, with 8 bases spanning the gap. This CDR3 has 11 amino acids.

The CDR3 bases are TGTGCCAGCAGCCTGACAGGGGGGTGGACTGAAGCTTTCTTT. This encodes CASSLTGGWTEAFF. The chain has TRBV5-6 and TRBJ1-1; 9 bases agree with TRBD1. The CDR3 has 14 amino acids. Trimming removed 4 bases from V and 5 bases from J; junction bases left unmatched: 6. CDR1 SGHDT and CDR2 YYEEEE come from the germline V gene. Based on the CDR3 plus reference TRBV5-6 and TRBJ1-1, the full variable domain is DAGVTQSPTHLIKTRGQQVTLRCSPKSGHDTVSWYQQALGQGPQFIFQYYEEEERQRGNFPDRFSGHQFPNYSSELNVNALLLGDSALYLCASSLTGGWTEAFFGQGTRLTVV.

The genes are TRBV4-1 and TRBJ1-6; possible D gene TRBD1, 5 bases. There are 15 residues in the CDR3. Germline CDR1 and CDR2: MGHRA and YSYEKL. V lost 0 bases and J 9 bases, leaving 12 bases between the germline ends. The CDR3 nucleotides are TGCGCCAGCAGCCAAGATGAAAGGGGCGGTTCACCCCTCCACTTT. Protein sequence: CASSQDERGGSPLHF.

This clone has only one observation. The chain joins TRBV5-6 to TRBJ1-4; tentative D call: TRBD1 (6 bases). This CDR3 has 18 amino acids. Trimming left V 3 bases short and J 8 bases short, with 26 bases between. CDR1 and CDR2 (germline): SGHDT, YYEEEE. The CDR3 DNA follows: TGTGCCAGCAGCTCGATTGGACCTCTCGGGGGCGCGCGGGAAAAACTGTTTTTT. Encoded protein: CASSSIGPLGGAREKLFF.

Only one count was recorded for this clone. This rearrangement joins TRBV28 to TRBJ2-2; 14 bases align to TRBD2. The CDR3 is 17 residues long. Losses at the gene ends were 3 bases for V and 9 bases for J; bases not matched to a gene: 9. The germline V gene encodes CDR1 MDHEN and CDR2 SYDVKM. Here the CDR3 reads CASSFNSGTSGGRELFF. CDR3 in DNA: TGTGCCAGCAGTTTTAATTCCGGGACTAGCGGGGGCCGGGAGCTGTTTTTT.

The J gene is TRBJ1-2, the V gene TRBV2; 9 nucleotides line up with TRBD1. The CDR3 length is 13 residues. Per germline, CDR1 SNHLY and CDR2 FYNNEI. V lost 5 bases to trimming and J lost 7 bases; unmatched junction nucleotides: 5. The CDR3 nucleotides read TGTGCCAGCAGTAAGACAGGGGGGATTGGCTACACCTTC. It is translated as CASSKTGGIGYTF.

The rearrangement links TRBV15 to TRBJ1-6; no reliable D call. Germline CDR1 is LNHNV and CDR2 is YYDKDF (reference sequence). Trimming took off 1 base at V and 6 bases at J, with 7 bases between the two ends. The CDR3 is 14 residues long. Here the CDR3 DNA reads TGTGCCACCAGCAGAGGGGCAGGTAATTCACCCCTCCACTTT. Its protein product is CATSRGAGNSPLHF. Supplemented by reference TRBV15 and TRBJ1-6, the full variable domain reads DAMVIQNPRYQVTQFGKPVTLSCSQTLNHNVMYWYQQKSSQAPKLLFHYYDKDFNNEADTPDNFQSRRPNTSFCFLDIRSPGLGDTAMYLCATSRGAGNSPLHFGNGTRLTVT.

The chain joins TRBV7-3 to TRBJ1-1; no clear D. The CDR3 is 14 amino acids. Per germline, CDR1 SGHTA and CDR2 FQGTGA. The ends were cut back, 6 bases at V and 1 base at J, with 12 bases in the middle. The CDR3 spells CASRENHENTEAFF. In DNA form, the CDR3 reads TGTGCCAGCAGGGAAAATCATGAGAACACTGAAGCTTTCTTT.

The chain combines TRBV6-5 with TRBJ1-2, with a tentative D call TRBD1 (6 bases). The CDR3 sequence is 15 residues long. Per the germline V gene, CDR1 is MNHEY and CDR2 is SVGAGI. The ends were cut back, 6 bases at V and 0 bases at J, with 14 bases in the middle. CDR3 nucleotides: TGTGCCAGCAGCCGGCAGGGGCGGGCTAACTATGGCTACACCTTC. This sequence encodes CASSRQGRANYGYTF.

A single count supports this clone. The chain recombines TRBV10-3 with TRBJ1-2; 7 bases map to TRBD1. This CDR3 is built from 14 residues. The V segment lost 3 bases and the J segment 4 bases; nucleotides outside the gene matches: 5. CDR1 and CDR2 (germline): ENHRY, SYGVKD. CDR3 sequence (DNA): TGTGCCATCAGTGACTTGACAGGGATCTATGGCTACACCTTC. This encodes CAISDLTGIYGYTF.

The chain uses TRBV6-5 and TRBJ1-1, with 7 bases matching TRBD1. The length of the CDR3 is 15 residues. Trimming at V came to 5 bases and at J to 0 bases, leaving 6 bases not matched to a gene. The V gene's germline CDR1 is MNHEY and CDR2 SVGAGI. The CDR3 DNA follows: TGTGCCAGCAGTACGGGACAGCCCATGAACACTGAAGCTTTCTTT. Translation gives CASSTGQPMNTEAFF.

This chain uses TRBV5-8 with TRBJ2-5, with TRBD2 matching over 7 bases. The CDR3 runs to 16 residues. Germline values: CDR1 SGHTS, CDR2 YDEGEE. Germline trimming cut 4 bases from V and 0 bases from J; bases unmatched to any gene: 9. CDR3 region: CASSPEGRGNQETQYF. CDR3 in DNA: TGTGCCAGCAGCCCCGAGGGGCGGGGGAACCAAGAGACCCAGTACTTC.

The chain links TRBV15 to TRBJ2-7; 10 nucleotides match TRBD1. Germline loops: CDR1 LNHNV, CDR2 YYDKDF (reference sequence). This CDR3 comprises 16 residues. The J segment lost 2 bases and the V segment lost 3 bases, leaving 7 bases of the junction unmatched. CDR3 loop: CATSRAGTGVPYEQYF. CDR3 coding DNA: TGTGCCACCAGCAGGGCCGGGACAGGGGTGCCCTACGAGCAGTACTTC.

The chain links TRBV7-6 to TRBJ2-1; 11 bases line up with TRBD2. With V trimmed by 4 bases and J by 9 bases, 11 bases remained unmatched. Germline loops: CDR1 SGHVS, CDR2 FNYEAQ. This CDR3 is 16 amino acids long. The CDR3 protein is CASSSPLLAGGGEQFF. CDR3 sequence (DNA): TGTGCCAGCAGCTCGCCCCTTCTAGCGGGGGGCGGTGAGCAGTTCTTC. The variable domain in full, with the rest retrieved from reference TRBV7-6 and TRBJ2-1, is GAGVSQSPRYKVTKRGQDVALRCDPISGHVSLYWYRQALGQGPEFLTYFNYEAQQDKSGLPNDRFSAERPEGSISTLTIQRTEQRDSAMYRCASSSPLLAGGGEQFFGPGTRLTVL.

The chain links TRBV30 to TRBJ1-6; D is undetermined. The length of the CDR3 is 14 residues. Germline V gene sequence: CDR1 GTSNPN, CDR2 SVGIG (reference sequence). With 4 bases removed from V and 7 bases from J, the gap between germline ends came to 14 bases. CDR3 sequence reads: CAWNYNSRNSPLHF. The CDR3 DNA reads TGTGCCTGGAATTACAACAGTAGAAATTCACCCCTCCACTTT.

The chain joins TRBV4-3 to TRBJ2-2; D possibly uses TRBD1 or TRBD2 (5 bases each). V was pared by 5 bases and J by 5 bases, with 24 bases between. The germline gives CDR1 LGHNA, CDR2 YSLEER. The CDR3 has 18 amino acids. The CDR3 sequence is CASSFSPPGQRPTGELFF. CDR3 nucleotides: TGCGCCAGCAGCTTCTCACCGCCGGGGCAAAGACCGACCGGGGAGCTGTTTTTT.

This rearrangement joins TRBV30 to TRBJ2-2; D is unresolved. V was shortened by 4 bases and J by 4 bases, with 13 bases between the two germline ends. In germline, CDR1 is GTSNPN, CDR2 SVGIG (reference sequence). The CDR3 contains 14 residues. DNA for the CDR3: TGTGCCTGGAACTTAGGTCGGAGCACCGGGGAGCTGTTTTTT. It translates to CAWNLGRSTGELFF.

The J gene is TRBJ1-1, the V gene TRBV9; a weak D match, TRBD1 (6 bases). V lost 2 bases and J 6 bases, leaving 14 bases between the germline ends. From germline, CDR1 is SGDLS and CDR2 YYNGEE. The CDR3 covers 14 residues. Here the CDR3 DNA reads TGTGCCAGCAGCGTGGGGGGCCGTGGGGCTGAAGCTTTCTTT. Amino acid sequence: CASSVGGRGAEAFF.

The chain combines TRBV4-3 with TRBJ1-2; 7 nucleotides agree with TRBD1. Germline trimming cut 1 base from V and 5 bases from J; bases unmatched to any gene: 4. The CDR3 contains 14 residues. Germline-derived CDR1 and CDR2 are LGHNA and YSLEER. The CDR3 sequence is CASSQGPTGYGYTF. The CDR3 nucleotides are TGCGCCAGCAGCCAAGGCCCGACAGGGTATGGCTACACCTTC.

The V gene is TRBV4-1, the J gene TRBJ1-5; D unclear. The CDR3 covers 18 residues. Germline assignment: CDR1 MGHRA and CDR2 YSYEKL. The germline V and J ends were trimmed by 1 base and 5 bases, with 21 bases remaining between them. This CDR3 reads CASSQGVLRVGLDQPQHF. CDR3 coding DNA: TGCGCCAGCAGCCAAGGGGTTTTAAGGGTCGGGTTAGATCAGCCCCAGCATTTT.

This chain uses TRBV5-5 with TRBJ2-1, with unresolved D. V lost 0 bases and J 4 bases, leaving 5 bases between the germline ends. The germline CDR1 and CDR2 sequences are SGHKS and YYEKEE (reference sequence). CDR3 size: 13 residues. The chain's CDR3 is CASSLGSYNEQFF. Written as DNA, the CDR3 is TGTGCCAGCAGCTTGGGCTCGTACAATGAGCAGTTCTTC.

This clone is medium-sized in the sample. CDR3: CSVGTSGTNEKLFF. CDR3 DNA: TGCAGCGTGGGGACTTCCGGGACTAATGAAAAACTGTTTTTT. This sequence joins TRBV29-1 and TRBJ1-4; tentatively, D is TRBD1 (5 bases). V shed 6 bases and J shed 2 bases, with 13 bases lying between them. Germline V CDR1 and CDR2: SQVTM, ANQGSEA. This CDR3 is built from 14 residues.

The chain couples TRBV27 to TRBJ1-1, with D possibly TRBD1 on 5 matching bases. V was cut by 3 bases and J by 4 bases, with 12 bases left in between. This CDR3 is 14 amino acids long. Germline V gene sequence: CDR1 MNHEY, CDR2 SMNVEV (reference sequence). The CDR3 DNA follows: TGTGCCAGCAGTTTGAGGGGAATGGGCACTGAAGCTTTCTTT. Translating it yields CASSLRGMGTEAFF.

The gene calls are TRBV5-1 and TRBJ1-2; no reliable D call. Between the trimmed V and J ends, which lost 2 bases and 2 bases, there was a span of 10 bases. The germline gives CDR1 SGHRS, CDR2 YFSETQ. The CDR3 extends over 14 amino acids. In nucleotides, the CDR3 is TGCGCCAGCAGCTTTTCCGTCGAGAACTATGGCTACACCTTC. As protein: CASSFSVENYGYTF.

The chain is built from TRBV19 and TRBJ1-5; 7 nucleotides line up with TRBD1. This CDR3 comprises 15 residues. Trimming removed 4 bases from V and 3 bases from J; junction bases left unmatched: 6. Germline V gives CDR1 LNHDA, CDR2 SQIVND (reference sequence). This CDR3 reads CASSKDRELNQPQHF. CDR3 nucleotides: TGTGCCAGTAGTAAAGACAGGGAACTCAATCAGCCCCAGCATTTT.

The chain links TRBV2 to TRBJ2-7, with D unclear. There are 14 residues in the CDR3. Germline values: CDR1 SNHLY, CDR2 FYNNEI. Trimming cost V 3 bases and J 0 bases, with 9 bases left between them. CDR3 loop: CASSDNRASYEQYF. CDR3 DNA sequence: TGTGCCAGCAGTGATAATAGAGCCTCCTACGAGCAGTACTTC.

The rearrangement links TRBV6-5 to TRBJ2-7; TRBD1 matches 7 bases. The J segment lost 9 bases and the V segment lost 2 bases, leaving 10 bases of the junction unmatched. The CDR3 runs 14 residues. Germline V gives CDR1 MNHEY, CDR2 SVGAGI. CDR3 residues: CASSYTRTGGRQYF. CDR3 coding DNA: TGTGCCAGCAGTTACACGAGGACAGGCGGTCGGCAGTACTTC.

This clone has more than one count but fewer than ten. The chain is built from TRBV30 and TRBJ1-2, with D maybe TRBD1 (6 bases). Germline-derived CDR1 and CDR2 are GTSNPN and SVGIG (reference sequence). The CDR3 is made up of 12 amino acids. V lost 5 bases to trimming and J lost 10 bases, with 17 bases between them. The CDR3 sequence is CAWDTGSLLYTF. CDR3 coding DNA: TGTGCCTGGGACACAGGGTCACTGCTCTACACCTTC.